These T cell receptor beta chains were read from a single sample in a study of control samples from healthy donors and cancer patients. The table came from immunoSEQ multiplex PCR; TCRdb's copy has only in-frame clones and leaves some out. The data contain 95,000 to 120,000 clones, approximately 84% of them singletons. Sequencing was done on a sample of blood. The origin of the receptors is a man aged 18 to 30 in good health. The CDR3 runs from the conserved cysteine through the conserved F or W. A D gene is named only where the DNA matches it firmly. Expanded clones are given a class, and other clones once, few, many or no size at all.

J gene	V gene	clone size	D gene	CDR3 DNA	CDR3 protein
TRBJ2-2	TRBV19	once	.	TGTGCCAGTAGTATCGTGAACACCGGGGAGCTGTTTTTT	CASSIVNTGELFF
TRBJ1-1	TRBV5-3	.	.	TGTGCCCGCGAGCCCACCACAGTGAACACTGAAGCTTTCTTT	CAREPTTVNTEAFF
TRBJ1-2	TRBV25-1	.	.	TGTGCCAGCAGCTTCAGGGATTTCAGGGGCTACACCTTC	CASSFRDFRGYTF
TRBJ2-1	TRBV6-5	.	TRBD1	TGTGCCAGCAGTTGGCGGACAGGGGGTTCCTACAATGAGCAGTTCTTC	CASSWRTGGSYNEQFF
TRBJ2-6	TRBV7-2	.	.	TGTGCCATCACCTTCCAGGGCCTGCCTGGGGCCAACGTCCTGACTTTC	CAITFQGLPGANVLTF
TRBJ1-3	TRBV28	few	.	TGTGCCAGCAGTTTACAAGGGGGGAGTGGAAACACCATATATTTT	CASSLQGGSGNTIYF
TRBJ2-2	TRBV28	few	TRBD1	TGTGCCAGCAGTTCCCCCGGGACAGGGGCCGGGGAGCTGTTTTTT	CASSSPGTGAGELFF
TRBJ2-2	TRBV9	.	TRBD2	TGTGCCAGCAGCGTAAGGGCGGGACTAGCGGGGACCGGGGAGCTGTTTTTT	CASSVRAGLAGTGELFF
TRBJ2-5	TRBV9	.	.	TGTGCCAGCAGCGTACGCGGTGGGCAAGAGACCCAGTACTTC	CASSVRGGQETQYF
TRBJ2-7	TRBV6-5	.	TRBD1	TGTGCCAGCAGTTACCGAACGGGACAGGGGGCTTACGAGCAGTACTTC	CASSYRTGQGAYEQYF
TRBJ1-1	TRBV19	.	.	TGTGCCAGTTTCAAGACAGGAGACGACACTGAAGCTTTCTTT	CASFKTGDDTEAFF
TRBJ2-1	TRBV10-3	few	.	TGTGCCATCAGTGAGTACTACAATGAGCAGTTCTTC	CAISEYYNEQFF
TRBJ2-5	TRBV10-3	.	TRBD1	TGTGCCATCAGTGCAACAGGGGGGAAGGGTGAAGAGACCCAGTACTTC	CAISATGGKGEETQYF
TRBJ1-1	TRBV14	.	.	TGTGCCAGCAGCCAAGTGCAGCTTACCTCAAATATGAACACTGAAGCTTTCTTT	CASSQVQLTSNMNTEAFF
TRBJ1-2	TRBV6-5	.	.	TGTGCCAGCAGTTACTCGATAGGTATCGGAACCTATGGCTACACCTTC	CASSYSIGIGTYGYTF
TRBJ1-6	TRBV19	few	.	TGTGCCAGTAATCAACAACAGGGATACTCACCCCTCCACTTT	CASNQQQGYSPLHF
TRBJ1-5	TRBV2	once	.	TGTGCCAGCAGTCCGGGGGGAGGTGCGTGGCCCCAGCATTTT	CASSPGGGAWPQHF
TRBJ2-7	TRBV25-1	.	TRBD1	TGTGCCAGCAGTGAGGGGACAGGGGCCTACGAGCAGTACTTC	CASSEGTGAYEQYF
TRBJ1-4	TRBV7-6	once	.	TGTGCCAGCAGCTCGCAGGCCTTCGGGGGGCGGAATGAAAAACTGTTTTTT	CASSSQAFGGRNEKLFF
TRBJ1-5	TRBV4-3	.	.	TGCGCCAGCAGCCCGTCCCCCCAGGGAGGTGATCAGCCCCAGCATTTT	CASSPSPQGGDQPQHF
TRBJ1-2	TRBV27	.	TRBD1	TGTGCCAGCAGTCCGGGGACAGGGAGTCGAACTGCTAACTATGGCTACACCTTC	CASSPGTGSRTANYGYTF
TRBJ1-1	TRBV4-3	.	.	TGCGCCAGCAGCCAAGATGGGAGGGTCCCGGAGAACACTGAAGCTTTCTTT	CASSQDGRVPENTEAFF
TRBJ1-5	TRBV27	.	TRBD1	TGTGCCAGCAGCTGGACAGGGGAGTTTCAGCCCCAGCATTTT	CASSWTGEFQPQHF
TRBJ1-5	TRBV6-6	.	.	TGTGCCAGCAGTTCGGGGGGAGGGGGTCAGCCCCAGCATTTT	CASSSGGGGQPQHF
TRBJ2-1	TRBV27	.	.	TGTGCCAGCAAGGGAATCAATGAGCAGTTCTTC	CASKGINEQFF
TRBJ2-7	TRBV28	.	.	TGTGCCAGCAGTTACCTGGGCGGGTGGTCCTACGAGCAGTACTTC	CASSYLGGWSYEQYF
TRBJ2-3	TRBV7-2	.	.	TGTGCCAGCAGCTTAAGCCAAATAAGCACAGATACGCAGTATTTT	CASSLSQISTDTQYF
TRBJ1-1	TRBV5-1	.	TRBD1	TGCGCCAGCAGCTTAATCAGGGGGGCCGAAGCTTTCTTT	CASSLIRGAEAFF